The entry below describes one T cell receptor (beta chain). This specimen comes from a study of CD8 T cells in Susac syndrome. Germline V gene data show CDR1 as LNHDA and CDR2 as SQIVND (reference sequence). The CDR3 is made up of 14 amino acids. With 7 bases clipped from V and 5 bases from J, the junction kept 9 bases outside the gene matches. Peripheral blood CD8+ and CD4+ T cells were profiled by TCR beta sequencing. Reverse transcription of roughly 0.5 to 1 ug RNA was performed with random hexamers. A multiplex approach, immunoSEQ multiplex PCR, amplified TCR beta CDR3 across 54 Vbeta and 13 Jbeta. TCRdb used MiXCR to reprocess the immunoSEQ multiplex PCR reads, holding one entry per CDR3 protein. Found here are more than 200,000 distinct CDR3 sequences, less than 95% of them singletons; the top ten hold roughly 0.14%.

The genes are TRBV19 and TRBJ1-2; 8 bases are shared with TRBD1. The receptor was derived from a human donor with Susac syndrome. The sample consisted of CD4+ T cells from PBMCs. CDR3 in DNA: TGTGCCAGTACCCTGACAGGGGCATTATATGGCTACACCTTC. Amino acids: CASTLTGALYGYTF. The entire variable domain, with the rest obtained from reference TRBV19 and TRBJ1-2, is as follows: DGGITQSPKYLFRKEGQNVTLSCEQNLNHDAMYWYRQDPGQGLRLIYYSQIVNDFQKGDIAEGYSVSREKKESFPLTVTSAQKNPTAFYLCASTLTGALYGYTFGSGTRLTVV.